This T cell receptor beta chain came from a study of blood T cells in healthy people across ages. This clonotype was seen a few times. V was pared by 5 bases and J by 3 bases, with 8 bases of the junction left unmatched. The CDR3 length is 14 residues. CDR1 and CDR2 (germline): DFQATT, SNEGSKA (reference sequence). The authors ran a second PCR of roughly 6 to 12 cycles using a sample-barcoded 5' primer and a J-beta primer mix. TCRdb reanalysed the 5' RACE reads using MiXCR and keeps one entry per CDR3 protein. The table shows about 1.1 million distinct CDR3 sequences, with under 40% occurring only once.

This chain connects TRBV20-1 to TRBJ2-7, with 9 nucleotides matching TRBD1. The TCR comes from a man aged 18 to 30 in good health. The sample taken for sequencing was blood. CDR3: CSAEGQGKSYEQYF. In DNA form, the CDR3 reads TGCAGTGCTGAGGGACAGGGAAAAAGCTACGAGCAGTACTTC.